This section outlines one TCR beta chain sequence together with its context. Here immunoSEQ multiplex PCR was the method, and the copy in TCRdb shows in-frame clones only, minus some. The sample has 95,000 to 100,000 clones, 86% seen once. The sample belongs to a study of graft-versus-host responses after intestinal transplantation. Study summary: The whole recipient group had anti-thymocyte globulin induction followed by tacrolimus and steroids for about three years.

J gave up 8 bases and V 1 base, and 8 bases lay outside the gene matches. In germline, CDR1 is MNHNS, CDR2 SASEGT. This CDR3 region has 15 residues. This receptor was taken from a human patient who received an intestinal transplant, so some T cells may come from the graft donor. Sequenced material: PBMCs, taken 255 days after intestinal transplant. The genes are TRBV6-1 and TRBJ2-1; 7 nucleotides agree with TRBD2. The CDR3 sequence: CASSEGAGDPHEQFF. DNA for the CDR3: TGTGCCAGCAGTGAAGGTGCGGGAGATCCCCATGAGCAGTTCTTC.